Listed below are T cell receptor beta chains from one sample, sequenced in a study of CD8+ T cells in alopecia areata. Some clones are missing from TCRdb's copy, which holds only in-frame ones; the method was immunoSEQ multiplex PCR. The top ten clones hold more than 0.4% of a sample with hundreds of thousands of clones, 57% of them seen once. The source was CD4+ T cells sorted from blood, collected at week 0. These TCRs come from a human donor with alopecia areata. Each CDR3 is given with its conserved first and last residue. A D gene is named only where the DNA matches it firmly. Expanded clones get a size class; other rows say once, few or many, or leave the size out.

J	length	V	size	D	DNA	CDR3
TRBJ1-1	15	TRBV5-1	few	TRBD1	TGCGCCAGCAGCTTGGGACAGGGGGCAAACACTGAAGCTTTCTTT	CASSLGQGANTEAFF
TRBJ1-1	13	TRBV29-1	-	-	TGCAGCGTTACCGGACGGTTGAACACTGAAGCTTTCTTT	CSVTGRLNTEAFF
TRBJ1-2	15	TRBV7-9	-	TRBD1	TGTGCCAGCAGCCTGGGACAGCTAGCTAACTATGGCTACACCTTC	CASSLGQLANYGYTF
TRBJ2-3	12	TRBV29-1	-	-	TGCAGCGAGACAGCTATCACAGATACGCAGTATTTT	CSETAITDTQYF
TRBJ1-5	15	TRBV6-1	-	-	TGTGCCAGCAGACAGCCCTGGCTTAGCAATCAGCCCCAGCATTTT	CASRQPWLSNQPQHF
TRBJ2-4	16	TRBV5-1	-	-	TGCGCCAGCAGCTTGTTTTCTGGGGATGGCAAAAACATTCAGTACTTC	CASSLFSGDGKNIQYF
TRBJ2-2	16	TRBV4-1	-	TRBD2	TGCGCCAGCAGCCCCCTCGGGGGGGCGAACACCGGGGAGCTGTTTTTT	CASSPLGGANTGELFF
TRBJ2-7	14	TRBV5-6	-	TRBD2	TGTGCCAGCAGCTGGACTAGCGGGGATCTCGAGCAGTACTTC	CASSWTSGDLEQYF
TRBJ2-1	11	TRBV29-1	-	-	TGCAGCGGCCTGCGATACAATGAGCAGTTCTTC	CSGLRYNEQFF
TRBJ1-3	18	TRBV27	-	-	TGTGCCAGCAGTCCACAAGCTGGGGGCACCCGGCGTGGAAACACCATATATTTT	CASSPQAGGTRRGNTIYF
TRBJ1-1	14	TRBV6-5	-	-	TGTGCCAGCAGTTTGTCCAGGGGAAACACTGAAGCTTTCTTT	CASSLSRGNTEAFF
TRBJ2-3	16	TRBV9	-	TRBD2	TGTGCCAGCAGCGTAGTGCCTAGCGGGGGGGCAGATACGCAGTATTTT	CASSVVPSGGADTQYF
TRBJ1-1	15	TRBV30	-	TRBD1	TGTGCCTGGACCCCCGGGACAGGGCTTCGTACTGAAGCTTTCTTT	CAWTPGTGLRTEAFF
TRBJ2-1	15	TRBV4-1	-	-	TGCGCCAGCAGCCAATTAGGCAGATCCTACAATGAGCAGTTCTTC	CASSQLGRSYNEQFF
TRBJ1-1	14	TRBV9	-	-	TGTGCCAGCAGCGCCCGACAGCAGAACACTGAAGCTTTCTTT	CASSARQQNTEAFF
TRBJ1-4	14	TRBV4-1	-	TRBD1	TGCGCCAGCAGCCAGGGGACAGGGAATGAAAAACTGTTTTTT	CASSQGTGNEKLFF
TRBJ2-3	15	TRBV30	-	TRBD1	TGTGCCTGGTTAAGAGGGCAGGGGGTGAGAGATACGCAGTATTTT	CAWLRGQGVRDTQYF
TRBJ1-3	12	TRBV30	-	-	TGTGCCTGGAAGGGGGCTGGAAACACCATATATTTT	CAWKGAGNTIYF
TRBJ2-7	12	TRBV6-6	-	-	TGTGCCAGCAGACGGGGCCCCTACGAGCAGTACTTC	CASRRGPYEQYF
TRBJ2-5	15	TRBV27	few	TRBD1	TGTGCCAGCAGTTCCCTGACAGGGGGCTATGAGACCCAGTACTTC	CASSSLTGGYETQYF
TRBJ1-1	12	TRBV5-4	few	-	TGTGCCAGCAGCTTGGAGTGGGAAACGGCTTTCTTT	CASSLEWETAFF
TRBJ2-7	14	TRBV6-5	-	TRBD1	TGTGCCAGCAGACTGGGACAGGGTTCCTACGAGCAGTACTTC	CASRLGQGSYEQYF
TRBJ1-1	13	TRBV7-3	few	TRBD1	TGTGCCAGCAGCCCCAGACAGGGCGGGGAAGCTTTCTTT	CASSPRQGGEAFF
TRBJ2-7	14	TRBV6-6	-	-	TGTGCCAGCAGACGCCGGGACCACTCCTACGAGCAGTACTTC	CASRRRDHSYEQYF
TRBJ2-7	15	TRBV9	-	TRBD2	TGTGCCAGCAGCCCCCGGACTAGCGGACCCTACGAGCAGTACTTC	CASSPRTSGPYEQYF
TRBJ1-4	13	TRBV29-1	-	-	TGCAGCGCCTCGGAGAGGAATAATGAAAAACTGTTTTTT	CSASERNNEKLFF
TRBJ2-7	12	TRBV29-1	-	TRBD2	TGCAGCGGGCGGGGGGGAGGCTACGAGCAGTACTTC	CSGRGGGYEQYF
TRBJ1-1	14	TRBV27	-	-	TGTGCCAGCAGTTTAACCAGACAGAGCCTTGAGGCTTTCTTT	CASSLTRQSLEAFF
TRBJ1-1	17	TRBV30	few	-	TGTGCCTGGAGTGTTTCCGGGACGGCGACGGGGAGGACTGAAGCTTTCTTT	CAWSVSGTATGRTEAFF
TRBJ1-1	14	TRBV2	-	-	TGTGCCAGCCGCCCCCAAATCACCATCGCCGGGGCTTTCTTT	CASRPQITIAGAFF
TRBJ2-1	14	TRBV7-9	-	-	TGTGCCAGCAGCTCCACCTTTCTCGGGACTGAGCAGTTCTTC	CASSSTFLGTEQFF
TRBJ2-3	14	TRBV5-1	few	-	TGCGCCAGCAGCTTGGAACAGACCACAGATACGCAGTATTTT	CASSLEQTTDTQYF
TRBJ1-2	11	TRBV20-1	few	-	TGCAGTGCGGCAACAGGGAATGGCTACACCTTC	CSAATGNGYTF
TRBJ1-6	14	TRBV2	-	-	TGTGCCAGCATTTGGGACCGAAATAATTCACCCCTCCACTTT	CASIWDRNNSPLHF
TRBJ2-1	15	TRBV11-2	once	-	TGTGCCAGCAGCCCCCGGGACGGCTCCTACAATGAGCAGTTCTTC	CASSPRDGSYNEQFF